The clone carrying this T cell receptor (beta chain) was found many times. Its antigen is not identified. The CDR3 has 17 residues. V dropped 0 bases and J dropped 0; count of bases not matched to a gene: 4. In germline, CDR1 is SEHNR, CDR2 FQNEAQ (reference sequence). This specimen belongs to a study of CD8+CD57+ T cells in acquired aplastic anemia. Study as a whole: The mean DNA yield obtained from sorted CD4+ and CD8+ cells came to approximately 3 ug. Healthy-donor CD4+ cells averaged approximately 11 million reads.

For CDR3 and TCR beta VDJ profiling, genomic DNA was the template used. Via MiXCR, TCRdb re-called the reads, giving one row per CDR3 protein. Of under 250,000 distinct CDR3 sequences detected, 30% to 35% appear once; the ten largest clones hold about 1.1%. The study's findings and limits: Patients shared some 30 CD8+ CDR3 sequences with controls. Patients showed no significant difference from controls in CD8+ Simpson's diversity.

The sequenced sample consisted of sorted CD4+, CD8+, or CD8+CD57+ T cells (not recorded which) from PBMCs. The source of this sequence is a human donor in good health, serving as a control. The chain joins TRBV7-9 to TRBJ1-3; 8 positions agree with TRBD1. The CDR3 here is CASSLARTGSSGNTIYF. The CDR3 bases are TGTGCCAGCAGCTTAGCTAGGACAGGGAGCTCTGGAAACACCATATATTTT.